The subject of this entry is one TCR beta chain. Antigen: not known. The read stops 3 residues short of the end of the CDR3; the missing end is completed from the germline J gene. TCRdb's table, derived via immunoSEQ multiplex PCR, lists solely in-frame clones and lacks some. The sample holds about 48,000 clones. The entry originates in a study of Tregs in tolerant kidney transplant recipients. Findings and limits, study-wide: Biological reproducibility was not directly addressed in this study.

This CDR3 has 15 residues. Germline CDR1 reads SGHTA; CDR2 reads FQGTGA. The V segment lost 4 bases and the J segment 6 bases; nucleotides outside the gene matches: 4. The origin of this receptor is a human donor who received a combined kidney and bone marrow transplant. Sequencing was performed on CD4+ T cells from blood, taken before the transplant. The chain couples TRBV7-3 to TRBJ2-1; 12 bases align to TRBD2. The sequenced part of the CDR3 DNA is TGTGCCAGCAGCTCCCGGACTAGCGGGGCCAATGAG. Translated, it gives CASSSRTSGANE. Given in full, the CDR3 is CASSSRTSGANEQFF.